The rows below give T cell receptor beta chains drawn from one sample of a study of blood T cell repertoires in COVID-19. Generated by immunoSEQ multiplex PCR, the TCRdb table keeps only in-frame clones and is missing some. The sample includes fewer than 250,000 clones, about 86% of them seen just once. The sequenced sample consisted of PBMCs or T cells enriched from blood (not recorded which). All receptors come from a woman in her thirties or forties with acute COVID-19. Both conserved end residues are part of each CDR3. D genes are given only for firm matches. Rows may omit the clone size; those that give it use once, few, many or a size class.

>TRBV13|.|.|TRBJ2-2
TGTGCCAGCAGGCAGGGAAACACCGGGGAGCTGTTTTTT
CASRQGNTGELFF
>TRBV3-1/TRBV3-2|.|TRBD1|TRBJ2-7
TGTGCCAGCAGCAAGGGACAGGGGGCCTACGAGCAGTACTTC
CASSKGQGAYEQYF
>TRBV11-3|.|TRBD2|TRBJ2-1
TGTGCCAGCAGTCTCGGACTAGCGGGAGGGCCTTACAATGAGCAGTTCTTC
CASSLGLAGGPYNEQFF
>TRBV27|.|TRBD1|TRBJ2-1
TGTGCCAGCAGTTTGGGCAGGGGGTACAATGAGCAGTTCTTC
CASSLGRGYNEQFF
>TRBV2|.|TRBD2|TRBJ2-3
TGTGCCAGCATTACTAGCGGCACAGATACGCAGTATTTT
CASITSGTDTQYF
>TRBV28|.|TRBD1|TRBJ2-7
TGTGCCAGCAGTCCCCCGGGACAGGTCGACGAGCAGTACTTC
CASSPPGQVDEQYF
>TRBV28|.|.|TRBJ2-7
TGTGCCAGCATAGGTAGCGCCTACGAGCAGTACTTC
CASIGSAYEQYF
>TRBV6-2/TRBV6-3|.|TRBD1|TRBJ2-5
TGTGCCAGCAGTTACGGGACAGGGGGGAAGGGGGAGACCCAGTACTTC
CASSYGTGGKGETQYF
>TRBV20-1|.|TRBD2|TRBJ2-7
TGCAGTGCCGGGGGGGGGAACGAGCAGTACTTC
CSAGGGNEQYF
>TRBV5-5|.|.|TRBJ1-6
TGTGCCAGCAGCTTGCCCCCGACCCGGAGCTCCTATAATTCACCCCTCCACTTT
CASSLPPTRSSYNSPLHF
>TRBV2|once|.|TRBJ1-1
TGTGCCAGCAAGGAGGAGTACACTGAAGCTTTCTTT
CASKEEYTEAFF